This T cell receptor beta chain appears in the sequencing data of a study of cytomegalovirus exposure and HLA in healthy donors. V dropped 2 bases and J dropped 5 bases, with 10 bases sitting between them. The CDR3 covers 13 residues. The V gene's germline CDR1 is SGHRS and CDR2 YFSETQ. The study ran its PCR with 60 Vbeta and 13 Jbeta primers. Here immunoSEQ multiplex PCR was the method, and the copy in TCRdb shows in-frame clones only, minus some. Here the sample spans about 150,000 clones, about 75% being singletons. The TCR originated in a young woman in good health and CMV-seronegative. The V gene is TRBV5-1, the J gene TRBJ1-1; the D gene is possibly TRBD1 (6 bases). The sample comprised PBMCs. CDR3 in DNA: TGCGCCAGCAGCTTACAGGGTCGAACTGAAGCTTTCTTT. It yields the protein CASSLQGRTEAFF.